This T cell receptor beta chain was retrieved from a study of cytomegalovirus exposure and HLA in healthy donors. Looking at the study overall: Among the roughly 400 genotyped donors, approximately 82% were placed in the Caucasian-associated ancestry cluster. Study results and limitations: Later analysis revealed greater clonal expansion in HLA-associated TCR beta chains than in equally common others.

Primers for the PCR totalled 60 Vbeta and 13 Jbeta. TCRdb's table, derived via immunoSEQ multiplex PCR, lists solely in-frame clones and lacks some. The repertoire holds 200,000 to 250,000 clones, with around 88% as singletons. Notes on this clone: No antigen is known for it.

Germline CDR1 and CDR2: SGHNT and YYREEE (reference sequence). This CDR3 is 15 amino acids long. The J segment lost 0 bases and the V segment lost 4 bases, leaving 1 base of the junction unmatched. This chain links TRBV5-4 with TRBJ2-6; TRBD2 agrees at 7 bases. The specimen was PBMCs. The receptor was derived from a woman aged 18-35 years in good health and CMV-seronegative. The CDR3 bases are TGTGCCAGCAGCCCGGGAGGCTCTGGGGCCAACGTCCTGACTTTC. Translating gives CASSPGGSGANVLTF.